Listed below are T cell receptor beta chains from one sample, sequenced in a study of blood T cell repertoires in COVID-19. Here immunoSEQ multiplex PCR was the method, and the copy in TCRdb shows in-frame clones only, minus some. Among about 56,000 clones, around 80% were seen once, and the ten largest hold 10% to 15%. The sample consisted of peripheral blood. The receptors originated from a woman of 80 years or more with acute or convalescent COVID-19. Each CDR3 is given with its conserved first and last residue. The D gene is left open where the match is weak. Some rows mark clone size as missing; the rest say once, few, many or name a class of expanded clone.

TRBV19	.	TRBJ1-5	TRBD1	TGTGCCAGTAGTCCCAACAGGGGGGAGGATCAGCCCCAGCATTTT	CASSPNRGEDQPQHF
TRBV4-1	.	TRBJ2-7	TRBD1	TGCGCCAGCAGCCAAGACCTCGGGACAGGGAGCTACGAGCAGTACTTC	CASSQDLGTGSYEQYF
TRBV6-1	.	TRBJ2-3	.	TGTGCCAGCAGTGAAAACGGACAGCTAAAAGATACGCAGTATTTT	CASSENGQLKDTQYF
TRBV7-6	.	TRBJ1-1	.	TGTGCCAGCAGCTTAATCGACACTGAAGCTTTCTTT	CASSLIDTEAFF
TRBV30	.	TRBJ2-1	TRBD1	TGTGCCTCCCACAGGGGTCTGAATGAGCAGTTCTTC	CASHRGLNEQFF
TRBV5-1	.	TRBJ2-7	TRBD1	TGCGCCAGCAGCTTGGGTGCAGGGGGCTACTCCTACGAGCAGTACTTC	CASSLGAGGYSYEQYF
TRBV2	few	TRBJ1-2	.	TGTGCCAGCAGTTCTAGAAGAGATCATGGCTACACCTTC	CASSSRRDHGYTF
TRBV25-1	.	TRBJ1-2	TRBD1	TGTGCCAGCAGTGAATGGGCAGGGGGCGTCTCTGGCTACACCTTC	CASSEWAGGVSGYTF
TRBV27	.	TRBJ1-1	TRBD1	TGTGCCAGCAGTGACAGGGGCACTGAAGCTTTCTTT	CASSDRGTEAFF
TRBV7-9	.	TRBJ1-1	TRBD1	TGTGCCAGCAGCTTGACAGGGGAAGCTTTCTTT	CASSLTGEAFF
TRBV11-2	.	TRBJ2-7	.	TGTGCCAGCAGCTCCAGGGCCCTCACCTACGAGCAGTACTTC	CASSSRALTYEQYF
TRBV30	many	TRBJ2-7	.	TGTGCCTGGAGTGCCTCTGGGCTCCTCTACGAGCAGTACTTC	CAWSASGLLYEQYF
TRBV5-4	.	TRBJ2-1	TRBD2	TGTGCCAGCAGTCCAGCCCTAGCGGGGAGTAATGAGCAGTTCTTC	CASSPALAGSNEQFF
TRBV2	.	TRBJ2-7	TRBD2	TGTGCCAGCAGTGCAAGGACTAGCGGGGGGGATTTCTCCTACGAGCAGTACTTC	CASSARTSGGDFSYEQYF
TRBV2	few	TRBJ1-4	.	TGTGCCAGCAGCACACCTCGGGTGGCAGGGGAAAAACTGTTTTTT	CASSTPRVAGEKLFF
TRBV7-6	.	TRBJ2-7	TRBD1	TGTGCCAGCAGGCCAACAGGGGCCAACGAGCAGTACTTC	CASRPTGANEQYF
TRBV11-3	.	TRBJ2-5	.	TGTGCCAGCAGGGGGCCCCAAGAGACCCAGTACTTC	CASRGPQETQYF
TRBV9	.	TRBJ1-4	TRBD1	TGTGCCAGCAGCCTCCGACAGGGAACTAATGAAAAACTGTTTTTT	CASSLRQGTNEKLFF
TRBV5-5	.	TRBJ2-3	TRBD1	TGTGCCAGCAGCAATATGCCGGACAGGGACCTTGGAGATACGCAGTATTTT	CASSNMPDRDLGDTQYF
TRBV9	.	TRBJ1-2	TRBD1	TGTGCCAGCAGCTCCCGGACAGGGGGCTTCGGAGGCTACACCTTC	CASSSRTGGFGGYTF
TRBV24-1	.	TRBJ2-5	.	TGTGCCACCAGTGATTTGCTTCTAACTACACACCAAGAGACCCAGTACTTC	CATSDLLLTTHQETQYF
TRBV7-9	.	TRBJ1-3	.	TGTGCCAGCAGCTTAGAACAAATCTCTGGAAACACCATATATTTT	CASSLEQISGNTIYF
TRBV5-8	.	TRBJ2-6	.	TGTGCCAGCAGGTTCTGGCTAGGCTCTGGGGCCAACGTCCTGACTTTC	CASRFWLGSGANVLTF
TRBV7-9	.	TRBJ1-5	.	TGTGCCAGCAGCGTGGGCGGAGGCTTTCAGCCCCAGCATTTT	CASSVGGGFQPQHF
TRBV10-3	.	TRBJ2-7	TRBD1	TGTGCCATCAGTGAGTCGACAGGGGGCTACGAGCAGTACTTC	CAISESTGGYEQYF
TRBV12-3/TRBV12-4	.	TRBJ1-1	.	TGTGCCAGCAGTTTGGGAGTGACTGAAGCTTTCTTT	CASSLGVTEAFF
TRBV5-5	few	TRBJ1-5	TRBD1	TGTGCCAGCAGCTTGGGGCAGGGGGCGGGTCAGCCCCAGCATTTT	CASSLGQGAGQPQHF
TRBV9	.	TRBJ2-5	.	TGTGCCAGCAGCCCCAGGACAGCAAGCCAAGAGACCCAGTACTTC	CASSPRTASQETQYF